This T cell receptor beta chain was observed in a study of Graves' ophthalmopathy and Graves' hyperthyroidism. Notes on the study in general: A model built from 13 signatures distinguished ophthalmopathy from stable hyperthyroidism with 87.88% sensitivity and approximately 80% specificity. Among expanded thyroid clonotypes above 0.001 frequency, most also occurred in blood.

As the template, RNA transcripts were used to amplify TCR beta CDR3 regions. An initial RT-PCR round employing HTBI primers preceded a second-round multiplex PCR. A single record per CDR3 protein comes from TCRdb applying MiXCR to the multiplex PCR reads. Of about 1.1 million distinct CDR3 sequences listed, around a third are singletons. Unmatched junction bases numbered 5, after V lost 5 bases and J lost 5 bases. Germline V gives CDR1 SQVTM, CDR2 ANQGSEA. The CDR3 contains 12 residues. Pregnant or lactating patients and those with other autoimmune diseases or uncontrolled infections were excluded. As regards this clonotype: What it binds is not known.

The sequenced sample was peripheral blood or thyroid tissue (not recorded which). This sequence originates from an adult man with Graves' hyperthyroidism. The V gene is TRBV29-1, the J gene TRBJ1-2; the match to TRBD1 covers 7 bases. The CDR3 sequence: CSVRDSRYGYTF. CDR3 nucleotides: TGCAGCGTTCGGGACAGTCGGTATGGCTACACCTTC.